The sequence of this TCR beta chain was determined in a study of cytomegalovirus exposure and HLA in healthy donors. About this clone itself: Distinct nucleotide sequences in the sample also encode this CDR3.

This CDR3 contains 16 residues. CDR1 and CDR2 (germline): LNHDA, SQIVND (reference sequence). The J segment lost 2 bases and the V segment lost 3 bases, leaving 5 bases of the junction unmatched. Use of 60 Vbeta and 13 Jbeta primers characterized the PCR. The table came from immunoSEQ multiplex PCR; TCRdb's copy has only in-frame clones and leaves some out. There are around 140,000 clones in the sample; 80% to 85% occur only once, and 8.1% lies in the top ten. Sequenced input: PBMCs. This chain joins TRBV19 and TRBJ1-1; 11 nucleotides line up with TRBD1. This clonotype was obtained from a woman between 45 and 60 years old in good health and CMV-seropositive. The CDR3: CASSIGQGAVNTEAFF. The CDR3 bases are TGTGCCAGTAGTATCGGACAGGGGGCGGTTAACACTGAAGCTTTCTTT.